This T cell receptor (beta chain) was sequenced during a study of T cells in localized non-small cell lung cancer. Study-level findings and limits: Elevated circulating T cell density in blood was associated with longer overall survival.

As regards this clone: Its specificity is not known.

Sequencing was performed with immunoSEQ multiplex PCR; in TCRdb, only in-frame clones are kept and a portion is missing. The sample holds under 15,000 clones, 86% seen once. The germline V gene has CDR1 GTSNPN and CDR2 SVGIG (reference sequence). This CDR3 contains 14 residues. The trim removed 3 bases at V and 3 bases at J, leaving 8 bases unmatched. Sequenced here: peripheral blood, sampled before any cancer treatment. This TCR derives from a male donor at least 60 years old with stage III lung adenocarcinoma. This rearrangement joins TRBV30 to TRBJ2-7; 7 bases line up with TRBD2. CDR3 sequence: CAWRGSGVNYEQYF. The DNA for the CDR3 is TGTGCCTGGAGGGGGAGCGGGGTTAACTACGAGCAGTACTTC.